This T cell receptor (beta chain) appears in the sequencing data of a study of control samples from healthy donors and cancer patients. Profiling relied on immunoSEQ multiplex PCR, and the TCRdb table lists in-frame clones only, not all of them. The data hold 150,000 or so clones, with about 89% observed a single time. CDR3 length equals 13 residues. Trimming stripped 4 bases from V and 3 bases from J, with 7 bases between. Germline V gives CDR1 SNHLY, CDR2 FYNNEI. Sequencing used blood. This clonotype was obtained from a young man in good health. The chain joins TRBV2 to TRBJ1-3; D not certain. Here the CDR3 reads CASSAGVGNTIYF. The CDR3 bases are TGTGCCAGCAGTGCCGGGGTTGGAAACACCATATATTTT.